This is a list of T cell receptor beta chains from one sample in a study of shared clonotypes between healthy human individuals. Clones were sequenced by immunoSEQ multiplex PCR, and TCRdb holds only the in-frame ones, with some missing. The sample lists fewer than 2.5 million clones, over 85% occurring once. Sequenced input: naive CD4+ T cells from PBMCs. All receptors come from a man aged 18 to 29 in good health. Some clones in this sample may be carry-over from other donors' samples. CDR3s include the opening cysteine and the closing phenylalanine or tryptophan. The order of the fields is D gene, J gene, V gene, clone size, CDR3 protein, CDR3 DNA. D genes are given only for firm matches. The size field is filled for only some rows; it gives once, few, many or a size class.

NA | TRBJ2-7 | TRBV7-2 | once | CASSLARVSTYEQYF | TGTGCCAGCAGCTTAGCGCGTGTCAGCACCTACGAGCAGTACTTC
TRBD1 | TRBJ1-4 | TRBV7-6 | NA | CASSLKFGQGNEKLFF | TGTGCCAGCAGCTTAAAATTCGGACAGGGCAATGAAAAACTGTTTTTT
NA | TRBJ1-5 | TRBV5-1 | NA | CASSPGQSLNQPQHF | TGCGCCAGCAGCCCAGGACAGTCCCTCAATCAGCCCCAGCATTTT
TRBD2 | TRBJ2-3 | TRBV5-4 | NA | CASSLAGGPIGTDTQYF | TGTGCCAGCAGCTTGGCGGGAGGGCCAATTGGCACAGATACGCAGTATTTT
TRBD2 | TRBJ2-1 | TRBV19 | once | CASKLFGGSNYNEQFF | TGTGCCAGTAAACTGTTTGGCGGGAGTAACTACAATGAGCAGTTCTTC
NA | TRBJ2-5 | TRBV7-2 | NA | CASSSRTRRGETQYF | TGTGCCAGCAGCTCACGGACGAGGAGGGGGGAGACCCAGTACTTC
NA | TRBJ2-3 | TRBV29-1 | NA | CSADTGHGGDTQYF | TGCAGCGCTGACACCGGGCACGGCGGAGATACGCAGTATTTT
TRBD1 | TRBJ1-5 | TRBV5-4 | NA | CASSRGTGSDNQPQHF | TGTGCCAGCAGCCGAGGGACAGGGTCGGATAATCAGCCCCAGCATTTT
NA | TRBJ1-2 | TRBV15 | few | CATSQGNYGYTF | TGTGCCACCAGCCAGGGTAACTATGGCTACACCTTC
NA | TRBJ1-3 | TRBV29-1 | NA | CSVVEFSGNTIYF | TGCAGCGTTGTTGAGTTCTCTGGAAACACCATATATTTT
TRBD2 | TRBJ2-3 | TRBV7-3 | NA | CASGASGSTDTQYF | TGTGCCAGCGGTGCTAGCGGGAGCACAGATACGCAGTATTTT
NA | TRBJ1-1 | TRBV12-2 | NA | CARPFGGMNTEAFF | TGTGCAAGACCATTCGGGGGTATGAACACTGAAGCTTTCTTT
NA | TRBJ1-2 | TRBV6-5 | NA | CASSLLKDFQIQGYTF | TGTGCCAGCAGTTTACTAAAGGACTTTCAGATACAGGGCTACACCTTC
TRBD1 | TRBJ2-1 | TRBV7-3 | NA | CASSGGQGQWNEQFF | TGTGCCAGCAGCGGAGGACAGGGGCAATGGAATGAGCAGTTCTTC
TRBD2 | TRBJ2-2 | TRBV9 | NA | CASSRRTSDRRWGNAGELFF | TGTGCCAGCAGCAGGAGGACTAGCGATAGAAGGTGGGGTAACGCCGGGGAGCTGTTTTTT
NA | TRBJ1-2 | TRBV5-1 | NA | CASSSDPLRAGGVMERHGYTF | TGCGCCAGCAGCTCTGACCCCTTGAGAGCGGGGGGAGTGATGGAGCGTCATGGCTACACCTTC
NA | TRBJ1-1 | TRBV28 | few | CASRTTRGTEAFF | TGTGCCAGTAGAACAACTCGAGGCACTGAAGCTTTCTTT
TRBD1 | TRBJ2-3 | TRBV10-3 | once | CAISPGTGEIDTQYF | TGTGCCATCAGTCCGGGGACAGGAGAGATAGATACGCAGTATTTT
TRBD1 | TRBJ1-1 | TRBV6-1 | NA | CASSEILLSTGGTEAFF | TGTGCCAGCAGTGAAATTCTCTTAAGTACAGGGGGCACTGAAGCTTTCTTT
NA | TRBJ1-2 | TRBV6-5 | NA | CASSSAQTGANYGYTF | TGTGCCAGCAGTTCCGCACAGACAGGAGCTAACTATGGCTACACCTTC
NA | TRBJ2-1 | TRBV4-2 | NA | CASSRGTRNNEQFF | TGTGCCAGCAGCCGGGGGACGCGGAACAATGAGCAGTTCTTC
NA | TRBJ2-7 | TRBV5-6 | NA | CASSLVSAGYEQYF | TGTGCCAGCAGCTTGGTTTCGGCCGGCTACGAGCAGTACTTC
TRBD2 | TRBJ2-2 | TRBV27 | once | CASSPQGWLAEKNTGELFF | TGTGCCAGCAGTCCCCAGGGTTGGCTAGCGGAAAAGAACACCGGGGAGCTGTTTTTT
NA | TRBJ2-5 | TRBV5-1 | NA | CASSLGLHAQETQYF | TGCGCCAGCAGCTTGGGGCTCCACGCCCAAGAGACCCAGTACTTC
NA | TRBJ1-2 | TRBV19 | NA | CASSIRGAGAF | TGTGCCAGTAGTATCCGGGGCGCGGGCGCCTTC
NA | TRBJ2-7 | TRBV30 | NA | CAWSFSGEQYF | TGTGCCTGGAGTTTTTCCGGGGAGCAGTACTTC
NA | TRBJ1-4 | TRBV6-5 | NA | CASSYSPATNEKLFF | TGTGCCAGCAGTTACTCGCCCGCAACTAATGAAAAACTGTTTTTT
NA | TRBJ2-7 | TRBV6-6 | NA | CASSRDIYYEQYF | TGTGCCAGCAGTCGGGACATTTACTACGAGCAGTACTTC
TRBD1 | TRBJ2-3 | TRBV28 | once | CASGPGGQVTDTQYF | TGTGCCAGCGGGCCCGGGGGACAGGTAACAGATACGCAGTATTTT
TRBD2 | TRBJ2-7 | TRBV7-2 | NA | CASSLSGASYEQYF | TGTGCCAGCAGCTTAAGCGGGGCCTCCTACGAGCAGTACTTC
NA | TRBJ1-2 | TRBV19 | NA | CASSMVRGTGYGYTF | TGTGCCAGTAGTATGGTGAGAGGCACCGGCTATGGCTACACCTTC
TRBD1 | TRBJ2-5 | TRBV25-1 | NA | CASSPRPGTGGRETQYF | TGTGCCAGCAGTCCCCGCCCCGGGACAGGGGGTAGAGAGACCCAGTACTTC
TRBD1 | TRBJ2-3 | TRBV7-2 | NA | CASSLLGQGRAADTQYF | TGTGCCAGCAGCTTACTGGGACAGGGGCGTGCTGCAGATACGCAGTATTTT
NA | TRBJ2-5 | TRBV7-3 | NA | CASSLRRADRETQYF | TGTGCCAGCAGCTTAAGAAGGGCGGACAGAGAGACCCAGTACTTC
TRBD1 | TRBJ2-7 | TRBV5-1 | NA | CASTRQGANEQYF | TGCGCCAGCACGCGTCAGGGGGCGAACGAGCAGTACTTC
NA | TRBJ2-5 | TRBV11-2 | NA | CASRLGRGTRGETQYF | TGTGCCAGCAGATTAGGACGAGGGACCCGGGGGGAGACCCAGTACTTC
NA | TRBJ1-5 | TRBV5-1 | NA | CASSLLGDQPQHF | TGCGCCAGCAGCCTACTTGGGGATCAGCCCCAGCATTTT
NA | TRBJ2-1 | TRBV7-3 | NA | CASSPGYSGGEQFF | TGTGCCAGCAGCCCCGGATACTCCGGGGGTGAGCAGTTCTTC
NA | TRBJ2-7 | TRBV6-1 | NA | CATRGANTYEQYF | TGTGCCACCCGGGGGGCTAACACCTACGAGCAGTACTTC
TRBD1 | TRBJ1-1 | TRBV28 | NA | CASRGQGGNTEAFF | TGTGCCAGCAGGGGACAGGGGGGTAACACTGAAGCTTTCTTT
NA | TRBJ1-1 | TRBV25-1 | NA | CASSERDAVGAFF | TGTGCCAGCAGTGAACGGGACGCCGTGGGGGCTTTCTTT
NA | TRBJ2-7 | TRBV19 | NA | CASSHPQLTYEQYF | TGTGCCAGTAGCCACCCACAGTTAACCTACGAGCAGTACTTC
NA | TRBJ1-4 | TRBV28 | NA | CASSSAAGSPNEKLFF | TGTGCCAGCAGTTCAGCGGCAGGGAGCCCTAATGAAAAACTGTTTTTT
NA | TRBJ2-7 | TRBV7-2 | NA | CASSFRAGPNYEQYF | TGTGCCAGCAGCTTTAGGGCAGGACCCAACTACGAGCAGTACTTC
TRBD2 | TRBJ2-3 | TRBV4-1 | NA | CASSQDPVLVTSARADTQYF | TGCGCCAGCAGCCAAGATCCTGTCCTGGTTACTAGCGCTAGGGCAGATACGCAGTATTTT
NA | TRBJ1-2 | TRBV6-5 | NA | CASSYFEGTYGYTF | TGTGCCAGCAGTTACTTTGAGGGAACCTATGGCTACACCTTC
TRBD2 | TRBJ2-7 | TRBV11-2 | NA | CASSFGPLAAYEQYF | TGTGCCAGCAGCTTCGGCCCACTAGCGGCCTACGAGCAGTACTTC
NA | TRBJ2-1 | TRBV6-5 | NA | CASSYGGLEFF | TGTGCCAGCAGTTACGGGGGGTTGGAGTTCTTC
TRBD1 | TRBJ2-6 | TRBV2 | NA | CASSDRGLHSGANVLTF | TGTGCCAGCAGTGACAGGGGGCTCCACTCTGGGGCCAACGTCCTGACTTTC
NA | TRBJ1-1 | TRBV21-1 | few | CASSKEEARNTEAFF | TGTGCCAGCAGCAAAGAGGAGGCGAGGAACACTGAAGCTTTCTTT
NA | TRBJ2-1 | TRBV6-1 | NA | CASSEFGDGFGNEQFF | TGTGCCAGCAGTGAATTCGGGGACGGCTTCGGGAATGAGCAGTTCTTC
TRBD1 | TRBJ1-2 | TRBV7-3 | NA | CASSLGTGGDGYTF | TGTGCCAGCAGCTTAGGGACAGGGGGCGATGGCTACACCTTC
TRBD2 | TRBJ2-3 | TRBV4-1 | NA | CASSQLTGLASLSTDTQYF | TGCGCCAGCAGCCAGTTAACGGGACTAGCTTCCCTTAGCACAGATACGCAGTATTTT
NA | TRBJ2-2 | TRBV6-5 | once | CASRENGELFF | TGTGCCAGCAGGGAGAACGGGGAGCTGTTTTTT